The sequence of this TCR beta chain was determined in a study of identical twins. Study outcomes and limitations: Whereas memory repertoires showed no such difference, abundant cord blood beta clonotypes carried fewer insertions. Out-of-frame alpha sequences common to twins were enriched for low generation probability. For zero-insertion analyses, partial confounding could come from invariant MAIT and iNKT cells.

There are a few counts of this clonotype. Its antigen is unknown. CDR3 length: 15 residues. Germline lookup yields CDR1 SGDLS and CDR2 YYNGEE. The V and J ends lost 4 bases and 4 bases respectively, with 14 bases between them. Every one of the donors was a healthy Caucasian. MiXCR, run by TCRdb on the 5' RACE reads, gives a single entry per CDR3 protein. The table includes 200,000 to 300,000 distinct CDR3 sequences, roughly a tenth detected once. The V and J genes are TRBV9 and TRBJ2-2; D is unclear. The sequenced sample was memory T cells sorted from blood. The receptor was derived from a man between 50 and 59 years old in good health. As DNA, the CDR3 is TGTGCCAGCAGCTTGCGGACGTCGCGCACCGGGGAGCTGTTTTTT. This gives the protein CASSLRTSRTGELFF.